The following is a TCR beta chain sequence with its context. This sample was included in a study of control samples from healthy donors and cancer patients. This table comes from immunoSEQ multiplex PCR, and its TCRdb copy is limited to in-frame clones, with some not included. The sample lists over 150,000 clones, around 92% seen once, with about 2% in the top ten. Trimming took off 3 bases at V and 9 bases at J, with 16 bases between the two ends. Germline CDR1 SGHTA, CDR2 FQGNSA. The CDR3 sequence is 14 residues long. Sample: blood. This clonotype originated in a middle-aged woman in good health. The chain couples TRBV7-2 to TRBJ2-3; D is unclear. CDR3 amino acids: CASSFDRVPQTQYF. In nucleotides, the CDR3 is TGTGCCAGCAGCTTCGACCGGGTCCCCCAAACGCAGTATTTT.